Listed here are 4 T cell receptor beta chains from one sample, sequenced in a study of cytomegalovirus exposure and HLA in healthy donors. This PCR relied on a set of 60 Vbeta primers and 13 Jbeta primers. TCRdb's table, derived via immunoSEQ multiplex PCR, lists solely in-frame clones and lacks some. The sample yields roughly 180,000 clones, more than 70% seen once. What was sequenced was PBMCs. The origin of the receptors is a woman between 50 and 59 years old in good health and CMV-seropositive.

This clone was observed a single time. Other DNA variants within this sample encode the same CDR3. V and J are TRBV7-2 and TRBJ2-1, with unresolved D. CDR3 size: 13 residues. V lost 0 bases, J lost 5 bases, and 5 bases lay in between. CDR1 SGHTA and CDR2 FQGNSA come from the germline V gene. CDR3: CASSLARDNEQFF. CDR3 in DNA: TGTGCCAGCAGCTTAGCGCGAGACAATGAGCAGTTCTTC.

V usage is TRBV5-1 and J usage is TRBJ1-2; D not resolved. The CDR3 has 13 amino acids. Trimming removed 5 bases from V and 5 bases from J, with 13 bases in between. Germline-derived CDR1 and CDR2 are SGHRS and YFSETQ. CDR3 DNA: TGCGCCAGCAGTCCTGGCGGGGATTATGGCTACACCTTC. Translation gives CASSPGGDYGYTF.

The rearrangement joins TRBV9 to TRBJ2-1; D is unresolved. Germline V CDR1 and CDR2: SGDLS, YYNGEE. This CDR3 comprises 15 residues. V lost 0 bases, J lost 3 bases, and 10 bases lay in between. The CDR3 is CASSVEEPSYNEQFF. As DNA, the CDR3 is TGTGCCAGCAGCGTAGAGGAGCCCAGCTACAATGAGCAGTTCTTC.

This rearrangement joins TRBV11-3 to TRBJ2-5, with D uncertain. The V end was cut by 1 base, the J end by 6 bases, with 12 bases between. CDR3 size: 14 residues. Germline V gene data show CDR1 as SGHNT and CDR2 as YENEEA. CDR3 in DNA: TGTGCCAGCAGCTTAGGAGGTAGCCGGCAGACCCAGTACTTC. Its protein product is CASSLGGSRQTQYF.